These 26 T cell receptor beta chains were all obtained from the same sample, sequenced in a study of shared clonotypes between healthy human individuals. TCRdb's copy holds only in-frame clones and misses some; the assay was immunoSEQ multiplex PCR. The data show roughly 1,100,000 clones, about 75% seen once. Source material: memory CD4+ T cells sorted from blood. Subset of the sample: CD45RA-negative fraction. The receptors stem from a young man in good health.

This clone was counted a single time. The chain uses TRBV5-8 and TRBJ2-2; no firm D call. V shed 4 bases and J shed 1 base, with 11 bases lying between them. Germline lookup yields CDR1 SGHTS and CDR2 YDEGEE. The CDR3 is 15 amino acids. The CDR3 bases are TGTGCCAGCAGCCCTCTGTTGGGGAACACCGGGGAGCTGTTTTTT. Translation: CASSPLLGNTGELFF.

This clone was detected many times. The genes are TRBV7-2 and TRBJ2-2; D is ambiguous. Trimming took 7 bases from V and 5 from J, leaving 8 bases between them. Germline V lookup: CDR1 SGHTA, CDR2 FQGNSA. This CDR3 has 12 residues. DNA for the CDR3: TGTGCCAGCACGACGGATACCGGGGAGCTGTTTTTT. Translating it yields CASTTDTGELFF.

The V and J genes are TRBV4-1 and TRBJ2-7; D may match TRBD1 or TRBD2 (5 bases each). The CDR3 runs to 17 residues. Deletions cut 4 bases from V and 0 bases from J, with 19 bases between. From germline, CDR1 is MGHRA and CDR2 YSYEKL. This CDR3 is CASSPFPGTPSSYEQYF. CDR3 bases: TGCGCCAGCAGCCCCTTCCCCGGGACGCCGAGCTCCTACGAGCAGTACTTC.

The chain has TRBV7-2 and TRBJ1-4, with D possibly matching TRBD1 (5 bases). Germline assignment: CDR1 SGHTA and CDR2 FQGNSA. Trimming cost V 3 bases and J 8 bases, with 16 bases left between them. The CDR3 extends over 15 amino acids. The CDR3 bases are TGTGCCAGCAGCTTGAGGGGCAGGCCAGGGGAAAAACTGTTTTTT. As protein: CASSLRGRPGEKLFF.

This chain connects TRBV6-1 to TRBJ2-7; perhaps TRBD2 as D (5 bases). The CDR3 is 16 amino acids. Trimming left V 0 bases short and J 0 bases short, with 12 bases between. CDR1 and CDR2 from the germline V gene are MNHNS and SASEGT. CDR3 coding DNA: TGTGCCAGCAGTGAAGCGTCGGACTCCAGCTCCTACGAGCAGTACTTC. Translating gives CASSEASDSSSYEQYF.

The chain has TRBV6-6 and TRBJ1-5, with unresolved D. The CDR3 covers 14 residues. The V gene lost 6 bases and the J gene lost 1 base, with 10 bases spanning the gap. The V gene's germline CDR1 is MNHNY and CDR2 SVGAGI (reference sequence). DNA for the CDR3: TGTGCCAGCAGACCCGACGGAAGCAATCAGCCCCAGCATTTT. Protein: CASRPDGSNQPQHF.

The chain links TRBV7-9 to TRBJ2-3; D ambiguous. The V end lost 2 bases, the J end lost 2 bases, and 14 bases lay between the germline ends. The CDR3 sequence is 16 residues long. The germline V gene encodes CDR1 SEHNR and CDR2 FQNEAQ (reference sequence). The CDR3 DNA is TGTGCCAGCAGCTTAAGGTCTTCCTCCCCCACAGATACGCAGTATTTT. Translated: CASSLRSSSPTDTQYF.

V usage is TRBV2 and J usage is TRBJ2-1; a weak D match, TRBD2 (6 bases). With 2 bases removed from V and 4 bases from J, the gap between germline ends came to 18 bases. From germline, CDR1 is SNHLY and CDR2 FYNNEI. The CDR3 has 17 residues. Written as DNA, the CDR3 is TGTGCCAGCAGTGAACACCGGTTCAGCGGGCGATACAATGAGCAGTTCTTC. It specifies CASSEHRFSGRYNEQFF.

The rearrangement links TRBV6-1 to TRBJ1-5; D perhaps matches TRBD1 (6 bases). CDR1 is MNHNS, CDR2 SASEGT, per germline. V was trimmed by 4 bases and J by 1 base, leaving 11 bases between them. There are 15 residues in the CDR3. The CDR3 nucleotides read TGTGCCAGCAGTGCCATGGGGGGCAGCAATCAGCCCCAGCATTTT. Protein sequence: CASSAMGGSNQPQHF.

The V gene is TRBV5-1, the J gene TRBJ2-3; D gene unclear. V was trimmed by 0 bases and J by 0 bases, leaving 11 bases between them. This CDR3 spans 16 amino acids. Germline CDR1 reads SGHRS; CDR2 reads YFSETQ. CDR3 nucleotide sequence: TGCGCCAGCAGCTTGGATTCGGTCAGAAGCACAGATACGCAGTATTTT. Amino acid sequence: CASSLDSVRSTDTQYF. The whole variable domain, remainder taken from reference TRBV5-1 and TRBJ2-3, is KAGVTQTPRYLIKTRGQQVTLSCSPISGHRSVSWYQQTPGQGLQFLFEYFSETQRNKGNFPGRFSGRQFSNSRSEMNVSTLELGDSALYLCASSLDSVRSTDTQYFGPGTRLTVL.

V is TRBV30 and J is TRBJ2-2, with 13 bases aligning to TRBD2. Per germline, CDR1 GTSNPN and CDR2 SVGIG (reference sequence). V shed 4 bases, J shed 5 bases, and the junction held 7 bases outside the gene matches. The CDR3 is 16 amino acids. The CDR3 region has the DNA TGTGCCTGGATTTGGACTAGCGGGAGAGGGACCGGGGAGCTGTTTTTT. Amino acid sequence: CAWIWTSGRGTGELFF. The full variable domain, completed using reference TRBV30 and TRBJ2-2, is SQTIHQWPATLVQPVGSPLSLECTVEGTSNPNLYWYRQAAGRGLQLLFYSVGIGQISSEVPQNLSASRPQDRQFILSSKKLLLSDSGFYLCAWIWTSGRGTGELFFGEGSRLTVL.

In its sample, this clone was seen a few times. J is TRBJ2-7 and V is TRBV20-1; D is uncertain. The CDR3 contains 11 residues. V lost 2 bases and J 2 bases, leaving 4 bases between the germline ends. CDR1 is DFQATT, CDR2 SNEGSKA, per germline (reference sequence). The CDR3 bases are TGCAGTGCTAGATACCCCTACGAGCAGTACTTC. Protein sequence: CSARYPYEQYF.

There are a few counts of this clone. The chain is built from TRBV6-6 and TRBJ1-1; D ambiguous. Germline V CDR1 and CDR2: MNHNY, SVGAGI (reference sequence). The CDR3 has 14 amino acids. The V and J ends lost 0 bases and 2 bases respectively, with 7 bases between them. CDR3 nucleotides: TGTGCCAGCAGTTACTCGAGCAGTAACACTGAAGCTTTCTTT. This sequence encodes CASSYSSSNTEAFF.

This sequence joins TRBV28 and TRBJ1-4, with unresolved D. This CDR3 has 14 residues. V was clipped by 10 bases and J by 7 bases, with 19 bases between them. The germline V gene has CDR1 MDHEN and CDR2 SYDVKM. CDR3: CATYKALSGEKLFF. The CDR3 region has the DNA TGTGCCACCTATAAAGCCTTATCAGGTGAAAAACTGTTTTTT.

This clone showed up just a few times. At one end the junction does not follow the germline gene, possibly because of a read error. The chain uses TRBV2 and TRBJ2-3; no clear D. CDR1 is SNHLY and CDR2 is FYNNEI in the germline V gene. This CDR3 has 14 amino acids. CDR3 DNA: TGTGCCAGCAATGAAAGACACAACACAGATACGCAGTATTTT. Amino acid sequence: CASNERHNTDTQYF.

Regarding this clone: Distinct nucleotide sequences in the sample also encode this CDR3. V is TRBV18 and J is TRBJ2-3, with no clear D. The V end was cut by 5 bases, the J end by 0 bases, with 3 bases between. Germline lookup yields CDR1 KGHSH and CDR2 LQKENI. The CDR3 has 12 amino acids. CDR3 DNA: TGTGCCAGCTCATCAAGCACAGATACGCAGTATTTT. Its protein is CASSSSTDTQYF. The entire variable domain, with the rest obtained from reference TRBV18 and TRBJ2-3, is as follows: NAGVMQNPRHLVRRRGQEARLRCSPMKGHSHVYWYRQLPEEGLKFMVYLQKENIIDESGMPKERFSAEFPKEGPSILRIQQVVRGDSAAYFCASSSSTDTQYFGPGTRLTVL.

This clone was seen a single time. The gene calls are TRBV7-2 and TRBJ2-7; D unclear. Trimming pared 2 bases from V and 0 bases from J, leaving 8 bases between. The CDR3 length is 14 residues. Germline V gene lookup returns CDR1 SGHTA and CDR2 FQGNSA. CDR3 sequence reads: CASSLWRGSYEQYF. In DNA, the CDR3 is TGTGCCAGCAGCTTATGGAGAGGCTCCTACGAGCAGTACTTC.

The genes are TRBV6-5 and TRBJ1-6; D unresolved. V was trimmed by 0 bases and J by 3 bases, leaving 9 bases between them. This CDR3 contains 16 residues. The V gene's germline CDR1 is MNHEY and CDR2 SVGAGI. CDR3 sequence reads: CASSYSRSDYNSPLHF. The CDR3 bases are TGTGCCAGCAGTTACTCGCGCTCGGACTATAATTCACCCCTCCACTTT.

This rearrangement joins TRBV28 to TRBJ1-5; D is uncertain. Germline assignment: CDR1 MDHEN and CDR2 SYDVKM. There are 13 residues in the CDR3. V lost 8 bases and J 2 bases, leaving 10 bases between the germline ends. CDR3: CASLSRGNQPQHF. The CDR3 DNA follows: TGTGCCAGCCTTTCTAGGGGCAATCAGCCCCAGCATTTT.

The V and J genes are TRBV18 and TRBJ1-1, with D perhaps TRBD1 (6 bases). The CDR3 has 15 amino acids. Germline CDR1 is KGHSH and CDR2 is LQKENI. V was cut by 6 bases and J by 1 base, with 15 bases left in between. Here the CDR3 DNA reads TGTGCCAGCTCCCATTCCGGGACAAAGAACACTGAAGCTTTCTTT. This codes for CASSHSGTKNTEAFF.

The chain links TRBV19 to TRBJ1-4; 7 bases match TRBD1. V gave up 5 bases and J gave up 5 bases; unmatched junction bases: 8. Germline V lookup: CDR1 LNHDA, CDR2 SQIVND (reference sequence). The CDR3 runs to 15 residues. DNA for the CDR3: TGTGCCAGTAGTCTGCCGGGACAGAGAAATGAAAAACTGTTTTTT. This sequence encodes CASSLPGQRNEKLFF.

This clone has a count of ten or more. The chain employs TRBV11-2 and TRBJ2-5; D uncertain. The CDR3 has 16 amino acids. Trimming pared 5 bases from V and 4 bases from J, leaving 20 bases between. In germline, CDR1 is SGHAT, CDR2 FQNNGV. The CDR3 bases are TGTGCCAGCAGCCCGGGCGAACGTCTAAAGGGAGAGACCCAGTACTTC. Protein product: CASSPGERLKGETQYF.

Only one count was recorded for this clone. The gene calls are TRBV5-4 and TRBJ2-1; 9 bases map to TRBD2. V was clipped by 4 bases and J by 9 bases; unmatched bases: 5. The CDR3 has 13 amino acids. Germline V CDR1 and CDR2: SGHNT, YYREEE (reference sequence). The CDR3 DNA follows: TGTGCCAGCAGCCGCGGGGGGGAGGGTGAGCAGTTCTTC. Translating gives CASSRGGEGEQFF.

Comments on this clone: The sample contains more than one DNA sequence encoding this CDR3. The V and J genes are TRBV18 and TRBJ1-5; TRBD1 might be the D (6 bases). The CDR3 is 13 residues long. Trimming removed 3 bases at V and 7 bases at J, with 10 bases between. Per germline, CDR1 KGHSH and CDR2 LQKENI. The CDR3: CASSPQGNQPQHF. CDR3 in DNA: TGTGCCAGCTCACCCCAGGGGAACCAGCCCCAGCATTTT. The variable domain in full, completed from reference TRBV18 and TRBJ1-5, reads NAGVMQNPRHLVRRRGQEARLRCSPMKGHSHVYWYRQLPEEGLKFMVYLQKENIIDESGMPKERFSAEFPKEGPSILRIQQVVRGDSAAYFCASSPQGNQPQHFGDGTRLSIL.

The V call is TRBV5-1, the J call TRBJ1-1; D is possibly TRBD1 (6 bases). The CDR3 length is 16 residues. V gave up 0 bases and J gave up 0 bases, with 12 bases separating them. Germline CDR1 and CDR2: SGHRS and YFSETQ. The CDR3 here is CASSLAQGRLNTEAFF. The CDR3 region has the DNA TGCGCCAGCAGCTTGGCTCAGGGGAGGTTGAACACTGAAGCTTTCTTT.

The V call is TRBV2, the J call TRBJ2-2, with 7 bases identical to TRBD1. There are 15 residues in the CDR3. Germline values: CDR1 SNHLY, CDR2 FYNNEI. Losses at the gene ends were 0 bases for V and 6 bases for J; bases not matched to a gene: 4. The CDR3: CASSEATGIPGELFF. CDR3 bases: TGTGCCAGCAGTGAAGCGACAGGGATCCCCGGGGAGCTGTTTTTT.